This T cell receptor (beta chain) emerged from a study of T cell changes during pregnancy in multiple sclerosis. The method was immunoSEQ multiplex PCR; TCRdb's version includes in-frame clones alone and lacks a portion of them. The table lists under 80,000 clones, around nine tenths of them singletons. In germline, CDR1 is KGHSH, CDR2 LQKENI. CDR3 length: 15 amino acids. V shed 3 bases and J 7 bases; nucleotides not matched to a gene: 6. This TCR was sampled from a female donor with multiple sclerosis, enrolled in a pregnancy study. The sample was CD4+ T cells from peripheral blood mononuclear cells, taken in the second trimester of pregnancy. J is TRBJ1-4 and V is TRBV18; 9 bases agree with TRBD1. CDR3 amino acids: CASSPGTGRGEKLFF. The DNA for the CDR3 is TGTGCCAGCTCACCGGGGACAGGGAGGGGTGAAAAACTGTTTTTT.